The T cell receptor (beta chain) under discussion was sequenced for a study of control samples from healthy donors and cancer patients. TCRdb's copy holds only in-frame clones and misses some; the assay was immunoSEQ multiplex PCR. The sample yields over 150,000 clones, 94% seen once. This CDR3 is built from 16 residues. The germline V and J ends were trimmed by 0 bases and 3 bases, with 12 bases remaining between them. Looked up from germline, CDR1 is MGHRA and CDR2 is YSYEKL. This sequence joins TRBV4-1 and TRBJ1-5, with unresolved D. The source material was blood. The TCR sequence derives from a man aged 40-49 years in good health. The CDR3 sequence is CASSQESGGFNQPQHF. In nucleotides, the CDR3 is TGCGCCAGCAGCCAAGAATCGGGAGGCTTCAATCAGCCCCAGCATTTT.